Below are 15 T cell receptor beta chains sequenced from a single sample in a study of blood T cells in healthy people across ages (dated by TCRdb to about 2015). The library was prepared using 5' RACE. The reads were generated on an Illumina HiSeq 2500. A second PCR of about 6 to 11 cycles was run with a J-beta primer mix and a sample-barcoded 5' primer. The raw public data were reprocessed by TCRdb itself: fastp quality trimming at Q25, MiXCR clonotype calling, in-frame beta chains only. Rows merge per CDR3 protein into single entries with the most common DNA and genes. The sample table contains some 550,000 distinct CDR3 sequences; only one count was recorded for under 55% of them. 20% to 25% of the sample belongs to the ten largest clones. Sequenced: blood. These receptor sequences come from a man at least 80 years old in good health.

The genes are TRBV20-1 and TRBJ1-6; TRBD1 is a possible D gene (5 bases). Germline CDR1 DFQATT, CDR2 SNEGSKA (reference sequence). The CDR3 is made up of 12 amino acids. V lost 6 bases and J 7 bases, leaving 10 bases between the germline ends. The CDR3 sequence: CSAGTQNSPLHF. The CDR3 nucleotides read TGCAGTGCCGGGACGCAGAATTCACCCCTCCACTTT.

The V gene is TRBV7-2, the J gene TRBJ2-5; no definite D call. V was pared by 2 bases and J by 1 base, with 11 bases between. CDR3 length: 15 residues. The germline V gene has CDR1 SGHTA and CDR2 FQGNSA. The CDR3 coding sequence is TGTGCCAGCAGCTTAAAAGTGGCTGCCCAAGAGACCCAGTACTTC. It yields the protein CASSLKVAAQETQYF.

The CDR3 reads CSAKAGGTEAFF. The DNA of the CDR3 is TGCAGCGCAAAGGCAGGGGGCACTGAAGCTTTCTTT. The gene calls are TRBV29-1 and TRBJ1-1; 7 nucleotides align to TRBD1. Germline CDR1 is SQVTM and CDR2 is ANQGSEA. Unmatched junction bases numbered 6, after V lost 7 bases and J lost 4 bases. CDR3 length: 12 amino acids.

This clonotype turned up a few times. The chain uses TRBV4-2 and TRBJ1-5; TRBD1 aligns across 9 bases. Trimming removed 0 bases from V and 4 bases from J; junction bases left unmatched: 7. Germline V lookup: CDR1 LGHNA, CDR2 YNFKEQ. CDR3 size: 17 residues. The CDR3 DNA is TGTGCCAGCAGCCAAGACCCGGGACAGGGACCGAATCAGCCCCAGCATTTT. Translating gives CASSQDPGQGPNQPQHF.

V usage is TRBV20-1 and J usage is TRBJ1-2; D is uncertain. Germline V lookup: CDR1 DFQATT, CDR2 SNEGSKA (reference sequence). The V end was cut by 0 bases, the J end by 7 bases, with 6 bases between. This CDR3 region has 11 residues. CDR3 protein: CSARDTFGYTF. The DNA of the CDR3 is TGCAGTGCTAGAGATACTTTTGGCTACACCTTC.

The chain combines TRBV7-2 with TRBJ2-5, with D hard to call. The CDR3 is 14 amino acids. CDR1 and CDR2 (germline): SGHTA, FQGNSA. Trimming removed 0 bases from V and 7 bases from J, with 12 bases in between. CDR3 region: CASSLALPDGTQYF. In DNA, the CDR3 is TGTGCCAGCAGCTTAGCGTTGCCCGATGGGACCCAGTACTTC.

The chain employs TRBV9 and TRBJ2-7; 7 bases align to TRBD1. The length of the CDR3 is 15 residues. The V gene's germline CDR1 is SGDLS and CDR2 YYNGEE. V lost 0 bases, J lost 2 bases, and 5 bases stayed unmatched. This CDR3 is CASSVGETGTYEQYF. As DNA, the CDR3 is TGTGCCAGCAGCGTAGGGGAGACAGGGACCTACGAGCAGTACTTC.

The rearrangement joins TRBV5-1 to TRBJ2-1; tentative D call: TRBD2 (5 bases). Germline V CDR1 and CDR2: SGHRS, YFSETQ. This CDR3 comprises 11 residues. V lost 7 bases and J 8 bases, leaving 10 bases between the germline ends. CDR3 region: CASGLLDEQFF. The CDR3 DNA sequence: TGCGCCAGCGGACTCCTCGATGAGCAGTTCTTC.

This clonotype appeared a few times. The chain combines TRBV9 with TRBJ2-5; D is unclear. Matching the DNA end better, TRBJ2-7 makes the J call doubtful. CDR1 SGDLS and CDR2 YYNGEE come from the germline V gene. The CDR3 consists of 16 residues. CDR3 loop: CASSVGPQPLVNEQYF. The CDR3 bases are TGTGCCAGCAGCGTAGGACCCCAGCCCTTAGTCAACGAGCAGTACTTC.

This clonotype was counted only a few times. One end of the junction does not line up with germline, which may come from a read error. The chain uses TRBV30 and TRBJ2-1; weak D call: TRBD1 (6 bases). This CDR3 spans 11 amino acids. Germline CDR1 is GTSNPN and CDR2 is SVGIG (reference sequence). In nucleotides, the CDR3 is TGTGCCGGGAGTGACCAGGGGGAGCAGTTCTTC. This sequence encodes CAGSDQGEQFF.

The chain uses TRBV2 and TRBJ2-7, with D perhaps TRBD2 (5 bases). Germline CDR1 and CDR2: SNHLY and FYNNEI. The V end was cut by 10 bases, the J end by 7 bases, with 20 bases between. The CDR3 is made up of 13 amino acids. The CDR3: CATRGPGSVEQYF. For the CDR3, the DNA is TGTGCCACTCGGGGTCCTGGTAGTGTTGAGCAGTACTTC. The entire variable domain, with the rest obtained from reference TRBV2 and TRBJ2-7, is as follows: EPEVTQTPSHQVTQMGQEVILRCVPISNHLYFYWYRQILGQKVEFLVSFYNNEISEKSEIFDDQFSVERPDGSNFTLKIRSTKLEDSAMYFCATRGPGSVEQYFGPGTRLTVT.

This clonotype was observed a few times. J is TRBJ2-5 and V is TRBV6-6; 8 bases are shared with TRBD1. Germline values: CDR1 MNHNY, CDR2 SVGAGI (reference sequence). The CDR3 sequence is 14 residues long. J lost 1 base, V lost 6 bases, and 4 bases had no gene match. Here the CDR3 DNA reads TGTGCCAGCAGGGCGGGGACAGGCCAAGAGACCCAGTACTTC. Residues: CASRAGTGQETQYF.

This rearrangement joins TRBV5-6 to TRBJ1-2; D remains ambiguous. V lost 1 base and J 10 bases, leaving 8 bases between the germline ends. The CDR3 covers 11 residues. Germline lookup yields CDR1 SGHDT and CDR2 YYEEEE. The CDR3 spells CASSLRWVYTF. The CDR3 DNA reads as TGTGCCAGCAGCTTGAGGTGGGTCTACACCTTC.

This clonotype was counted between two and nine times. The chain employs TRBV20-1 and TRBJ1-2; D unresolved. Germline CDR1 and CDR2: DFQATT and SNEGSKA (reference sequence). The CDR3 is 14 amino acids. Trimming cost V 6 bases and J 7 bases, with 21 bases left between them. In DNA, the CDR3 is TGCAGTGCCCCGCCCTTCGACGGCGGGCGTGGCTACACCTTC. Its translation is CSAPPFDGGRGYTF.

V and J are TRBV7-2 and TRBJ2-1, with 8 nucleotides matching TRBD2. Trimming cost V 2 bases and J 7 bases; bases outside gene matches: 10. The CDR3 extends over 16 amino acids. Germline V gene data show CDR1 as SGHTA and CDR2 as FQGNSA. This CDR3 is CASSLQGPGLDNEQFF. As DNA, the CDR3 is TGTGCCAGCAGCTTACAGGGCCCGGGACTAGATAATGAGCAGTTCTTC.